The clone carrying this T cell receptor beta chain has only a few counts. Its antigen is not identified. cDNA libraries for TCR alpha and TCR beta, carrying sample barcodes and UMIs, came from 5'RACE with constant-segment primers. Each CDR3 protein gets one entry after TCRdb re-called the 5' RACE reads with MiXCR. The sample lists about 110,000 distinct CDR3 sequences, over 15% occurring once. This sample was included in a study of T-cell memory formation after mild COVID-19. Study findings and constraints: The study found contracting CD4+ clones mainly in CM and EM and contracting CD8+ clones in EMRA.

The sequencing sample was made of PBMCs or a T cell subset sorted from them (not recorded which). This TCR came from an adult woman who had mild COVID-19 (a few samples of this study predate the infection). Cell type and time point are not known.

The CDR3 spells CASSLLGIDTQYF. In DNA form, the CDR3 reads TGTGCCAGCAGCTTATTAGGGATTGATACGCAGTATTTT. This chain connects TRBV11-2 to TRBJ2-3; D is uncertain. Trimming left V 2 bases short and J 6 bases short, with 9 bases between. Germline V gene sequence: CDR1 SGHAT, CDR2 FQNNGV. The CDR3 has 13 amino acids.